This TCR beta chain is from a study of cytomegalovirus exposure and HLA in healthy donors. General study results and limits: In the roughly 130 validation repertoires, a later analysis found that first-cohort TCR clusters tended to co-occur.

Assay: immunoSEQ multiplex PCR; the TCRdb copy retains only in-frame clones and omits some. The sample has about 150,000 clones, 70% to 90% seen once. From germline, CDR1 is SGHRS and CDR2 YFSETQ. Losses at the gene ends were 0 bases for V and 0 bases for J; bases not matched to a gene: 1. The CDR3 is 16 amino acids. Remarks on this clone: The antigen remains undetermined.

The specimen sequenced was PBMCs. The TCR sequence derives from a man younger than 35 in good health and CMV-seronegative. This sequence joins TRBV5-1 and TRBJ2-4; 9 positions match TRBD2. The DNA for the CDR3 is TGCGCCAGCAGCTTGGGACTAGCGGTAGCCAAAAACATTCAGTACTTC. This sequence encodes CASSLGLAVAKNIQYF.